The 24 T cell receptor beta chains presented below share a single source sample, sequenced in a study of blood T cell repertoires in COVID-19. Method: immunoSEQ multiplex PCR; TCRdb's copy keeps in-frame clones and lacks some. The sample comprises tens of thousands of clones, 70% to 90% of which are singletons, and 12% rests with the top ten. Specimen: peripheral blood. The receptors shown here come from a woman in her seventies with active or convalescent COVID-19.

The V call is TRBV21-1, the J call TRBJ1-2; TRBD1 was called by the table and not checked on the DNA. TRBV21-1 is flagged as a pseudogene. The CDR3 spans 16 residues. DNA of the CDR3: TGTGCCAGACAGGGGGGGATGGAGATCAAAGAGCATGGCTACACCTTC. Its protein product is CARQGGMEIKEHGYTF.

V usage is TRBV28 and J usage is TRBJ1-2, with D unclear. Per germline, CDR1 MDHEN and CDR2 SYDVKM. V lost 3 bases and J lost 8, with 7 bases in between. This CDR3 has 11 residues. The CDR3 sequence: CASSLTAGYTF. The CDR3 nucleotides read TGTGCCAGCAGTTTGACTGCCGGCTACACCTTC.

The J gene is TRBJ2-6, the V gene TRBV19, with 7 bases identical to TRBD1. Germline trimming cut 5 bases from V and 2 bases from J; bases unmatched to any gene: 9. Per germline, CDR1 LNHDA and CDR2 SQIVND (reference sequence). The CDR3 loop spans 17 amino acids. The CDR3 is CASSPGPGTAGANVLTF. For the CDR3, the DNA is TGTGCCAGTAGTCCTGGGCCGGGGACAGCTGGGGCCAACGTCCTGACTTTC.

The chain joins TRBV6-2 or TRBV6-3 to TRBJ1-3, with a weak D call TRBD1 (5 bases). The CDR3 totals 15 residues. The germline V and J ends were trimmed by 5 bases and 0 bases, with 11 bases remaining between them. Germline loops: CDR1 MNHEY, CDR2 SVGEGT. DNA of the CDR3: TGTGCCAGCAGTGACAGAAGAAACTCTGGAAACACCATATATTTT. Amino acid sequence: CASSDRRNSGNTIYF.

V is TRBV5-4 and J is TRBJ2-3; D remains unclear. The V end was cut by 3 bases, the J end by 4 bases, with 6 bases between. Germline CDR1 is SGHNT and CDR2 is YYREEE (reference sequence). CDR3 size: 12 residues. The CDR3 nucleotides read TGTGCCAGCAGCTCTTATTCAGATACGCAGTATTTT. This encodes CASSSYSDTQYF.

The V call is TRBV21-1, the J call TRBJ2-5; the table calls TRBD1, which could not be checked here. TRBV21-1 is designated a pseudogene. The CDR3 length is 15 residues. CDR3 protein: CASSKRDRGQETQYF. In nucleotides, the CDR3 is TGTGCCAGCAGCAAAAGAGACAGGGGTCAAGAGACCCAGTACTTC.

CDR3 DNA sequence: TGTGCCAGCTCCCCGACAGGGGGTAAAGATACGCAGTATTTT. Residues: CASSPTGGKDTQYF. V and J are TRBV18 and TRBJ2-3; 9 bases match TRBD1. CDR1 KGHSH and CDR2 LQKENI come from the germline V gene. This CDR3 is 14 amino acids long. V shed 6 bases, J shed 5 bases, and the junction held 6 bases outside the gene matches. The whole variable domain, filled in from reference TRBV18 and TRBJ2-3, reads NAGVMQNPRHLVRRRGQEARLRCSPMKGHSHVYWYRQLPEEGLKFMVYLQKENIIDESGMPKERFSAEFPKEGPSILRIQQVVRGDSAAYFCASSPTGGKDTQYFGPGTRLTVL.

The rearrangement joins TRBV7-8 to TRBJ1-6, with 7 bases that match TRBD1. In germline, CDR1 is SGHVS, CDR2 FQNEAQ. V was pared by 2 bases and J by 3 bases, with 10 bases of the junction left unmatched. The CDR3 extends over 18 amino acids. The CDR3 spells CASSLLSRSGGYNSPLHF. The CDR3 DNA sequence: TGTGCCAGCAGCTTATTATCGAGATCAGGGGGCTATAATTCACCCCTCCACTTT.

The chain uses TRBV12-3 or TRBV12-4 and TRBJ2-7; the D is unclear. The V end was cut by 6 bases, the J end by 3 bases, with 6 bases between. This CDR3 region has 11 residues. The CDR3 DNA sequence: TGTGCCAGCAGCCTATTCTACGAGCAGTACTTC. Translation gives CASSLFYEQYF.

The rearrangement uses TRBV9 and TRBJ2-5; tentative D call: TRBD2 (5 bases). The V and J ends lost 4 bases and 4 bases respectively, with 11 bases between them. Germline CDR1 SGDLS, CDR2 YYNGEE. CDR3 size: 13 residues. The CDR3 here is CASSIGIGETQYF. The CDR3 DNA is TGTGCCAGCAGCATCGGGATTGGAGAGACCCAGTACTTC.

The genes are TRBV7-9 and TRBJ2-3; TRBD1 is a possible D gene (6 bases). Germline CDR1 and CDR2: SEHNR and FQNEAQ (reference sequence). The CDR3 spans 17 residues. Trimming left V 5 bases short and J 0 bases short, with 18 bases between. The CDR3 region is CASSPASGTTSTDTQYF. DNA of the CDR3: TGTGCCAGCAGCCCCGCTTCCGGGACAACAAGCACAGATACGCAGTATTTT.

The chain links TRBV29-1 to TRBJ2-1; the D gene is possibly TRBD1 (5 bases). The V end was cut by 6 bases, the J end by 0 bases, with 18 bases between. The CDR3 consists of 16 residues. CDR1 and CDR2 (germline): SQVTM, ANQGSEA. CDR3: CSVAGAKYSSYNEQFF. The DNA for the CDR3 is TGCAGCGTCGCTGGGGCGAAGTATAGCTCCTACAATGAGCAGTTCTTC.

J is TRBJ2-5 and V is TRBV3-1 (or the pseudogene TRBV3-2), with no clear D. V was shortened by 0 bases and J by 3 bases, with 11 bases between the two germline ends. The CDR3 extends over 15 amino acids. Germline CDR1 LGHDT, CDR2 YNNKEL (reference sequence). The CDR3 coding sequence is TGTGCCAGCAGCCAAGAACCAGCCAGGAAAGAGACCCAGTACTTC. Residues: CASSQEPARKETQYF.

This clone occurred a few times. V gene TRBV15 combines with J gene TRBJ2-1; the match to TRBD2 covers 11 bases. V shed 0 bases and J 7 bases; nucleotides not matched to a gene: 8. CDR3 length: 17 residues. CDR1 is LNHNV, CDR2 YYDKDF, per germline (reference sequence). This CDR3 is CATSRETRSGGVNEQFF. As DNA, the CDR3 is TGTGCCACCAGCAGAGAAACTCGTAGCGGGGGGGTGAATGAGCAGTTCTTC.

The gene calls are TRBV6-5 and TRBJ1-2, with TRBD1 as a possible D gene (5 bases). CDR1 is MNHEY, CDR2 SVGAGI, per germline. The CDR3 totals 13 residues. Trimming removed 2 bases at V and 8 bases at J, with 12 bases between. This CDR3 reads CASSYERGRGYTF. The CDR3 DNA follows: TGTGCCAGCAGTTACGAAAGGGGAAGGGGCTACACCTTC.

The chain is built from TRBV10-1 and TRBJ1-2; no clear D. This CDR3 spans 11 amino acids. In germline, CDR1 is WNHNN, CDR2 SYGVQD (reference sequence). The V and J ends lost 10 bases and 8 bases respectively, with 14 bases between them. CDR3 DNA: TGCGCCACTCCTCCTCTGAGGGGCTACACCTTC. Translating gives CATPPLRGYTF.

This clone was detected only a few times. The gene calls are TRBV7-9 and TRBJ1-5; 8 nucleotides agree with TRBD1. The germline V gene has CDR1 SEHNR and CDR2 FQNEAQ (reference sequence). There are 14 residues in the CDR3. Trimming took 5 bases from V and 6 from J; bases not matched to a gene: 6. The CDR3 is CASSRNDRGQPQHF. Written as DNA, the CDR3 is TGTGCCAGCAGCCGTAACGACAGGGGTCAGCCCCAGCATTTT.

The chain links TRBV25-1 to TRBJ1-2; tentative D call: TRBD1 (6 bases). This CDR3 contains 17 residues. The germline gives CDR1 MGHDK, CDR2 SYGVNS. Trimming removed 3 bases at V and 3 bases at J, with 20 bases between. The CDR3 DNA reads TGTGCCAGCAGTGAGGCGGGGGCCAGGGGAATATACTATGGCTACACCTTC. It translates to CASSEAGARGIYYGYTF.

The chain combines TRBV11-1 with TRBJ2-4; maybe TRBD2 (5 bases). With 3 bases removed from V and 9 bases from J, the gap between germline ends came to 15 bases. Germline V gene lookup returns CDR1 SGHAT and CDR2 FQDESV (reference sequence). This CDR3 comprises 14 residues. The CDR3 is CASSLQAEPGIQYF. The CDR3 nucleotides are TGTGCCAGCAGCTTGCAAGCGGAACCGGGCATTCAGTACTTC.

This clone showed up just a few times. The rearrangement uses TRBV4-1 and TRBJ2-7; tentative D call: TRBD1 (5 bases). CDR3 size: 14 residues. Germline-derived CDR1 and CDR2 are MGHRA and YSYEKL. The V gene lost 1 base and the J gene lost 4 bases, with 11 bases spanning the gap. CDR3 region: CASSQGRAVYEQYF. CDR3 sequence (DNA): TGCGCCAGCAGCCAAGGCAGGGCGGTGTACGAGCAGTACTTC.

The V and J genes are TRBV24-1 and TRBJ2-1; 10 bases match TRBD2. Germline CDR1 reads KGHDR; CDR2 reads SFDVKD. The ends lost 8 bases at V and 8 bases at J; junction bases unmatched: 5. The CDR3 consists of 13 residues. CDR3 in DNA: TGTGCCACCACCAGCGGGGGGGCCTATGAGCAGTTCTTC. Translated: CATTSGGAYEQFF.

This clone is a singleton in its sample. This chain joins TRBV5-4 and TRBJ2-5, with 7 bases matching TRBD2. Trimming cost V 1 base and J 1 base; bases outside gene matches: 1. Germline CDR1 is SGHNT and CDR2 is YYREEE (reference sequence). This CDR3 spans 14 amino acids. The CDR3: CASSLSGVQETQYF. CDR3 bases: TGTGCCAGCAGCTTGAGCGGGGTCCAAGAGACCCAGTACTTC.

The J gene is TRBJ1-6, the V gene TRBV2, with a possible D match to TRBD1 (5 bases). The V and J ends lost 5 bases and 7 bases respectively, with 6 bases between them. CDR1 and CDR2 (germline): SNHLY, FYNNEI. The CDR3 runs 12 residues. CDR3 DNA sequence: TGTGCCAGCAGTCGACAGAATTCACCCCTCCACTTT. Residues: CASSRQNSPLHF.

The chain couples TRBV5-1 to TRBJ2-7; 11 bases match TRBD2. Germline V CDR1 and CDR2: SGHRS, YFSETQ. The CDR3 consists of 17 residues. Trimming at V came to 3 bases and at J to 0 bases, leaving 8 bases not matched to a gene. The CDR3 DNA is TGCGCCAGCAGCTCAGCTACTAGCGGGGGTTTCTCCTACGAGCAGTACTTC. This encodes CASSSATSGGFSYEQYF. The variable domain in full, completed from reference TRBV5-1 and TRBJ2-7, reads KAGVTQTPRYLIKTRGQQVTLSCSPISGHRSVSWYQQTPGQGLQFLFEYFSETQRNKGNFPGRFSGRQFSNSRSEMNVSTLELGDSALYLCASSSATSGGFSYEQYFGPGTRLTVT.